These 31 T cell receptor beta chains were sequenced from one sample in a study of identical twins. TCRdb passed the 5' RACE reads through MiXCR, listing each CDR3 protein once. Counted here are about 530,000 distinct CDR3 sequences, around 20% occurring once; the ten biggest clones make up approximately 0.52%. The same data also went into a second study, on yellow fever vaccine responses in identical twins.

The sequenced sample was CD4+ T cells sorted from blood. Receptors originate from a woman younger than 30 in good health.

This clonotype was counted at least ten times. V gene TRBV20-1 combines with J gene TRBJ2-1; D is perhaps TRBD1 (5 bases). V lost 4 bases and J 3 bases, leaving 13 bases between the germline ends. The CDR3 covers 14 residues. In germline, CDR1 is DFQATT, CDR2 SNEGSKA (reference sequence). The CDR3 loop is CSATRQSHYNEQFF. The DNA of the CDR3 is TGCAGTGCTACCAGACAGTCCCACTACAATGAGCAGTTCTTC.

There are a few counts of this clonotype. This chain uses TRBV3-1 with TRBJ2-2; maybe TRBD2 (5 bases). CDR3 length: 14 residues. In germline, CDR1 is LGHDT, CDR2 YNNKEL (reference sequence). Between the trimmed V and J ends, which lost 3 bases and 1 base, there was a span of 6 bases. For the CDR3, the DNA is TGTGCCAGCAGCCACGGAGGGAACACCGGGGAGCTGTTTTTT. Residues: CASSHGGNTGELFF. Using reference TRBV3-1 and TRBJ2-2 for the parts outside the CDR3, the full variable domain is DTAVSQTPKYLVTQMGNDKSIKCEQNLGHDTMYWYKQDSKKFLKIMFSYNNKELIINETVPNRFSPKSPDKAHLNLHINSLELGDSAVYFCASSHGGNTGELFFGEGSRLTVL.

This clonotype was detected a few times. V is TRBV10-3 and J is TRBJ1-1, with D hard to call. The CDR3 runs 16 residues. V was trimmed by 2 bases and J by 1 base, leaving 14 bases between them. The germline gives CDR1 ENHRY, CDR2 SYGVKD. CDR3 sequence: CAISEKAVRSNTEAFF. The CDR3 DNA is TGTGCCATCAGTGAGAAGGCTGTCAGGTCGAACACTGAAGCTTTCTTT.

The V call is TRBV24-1, the J call TRBJ2-3; TRBD1 aligns across 8 bases. J was trimmed by 4 bases and V by 4 bases; bases with no gene match: 6. CDR1 is KGHDR and CDR2 is SFDVKD in the germline V gene. This CDR3 spans 15 amino acids. The CDR3 nucleotides are TGTGCCACCAGTGAATCAGGGGGCGGTGCAGATACGCAGTATTTT. Translation gives CATSESGGGADTQYF.

Worth noting for this clonotype: A much larger clone sits a single nucleotide away, making a read error possible. The chain uses TRBV27 and TRBJ1-5, with D hard to call. This CDR3 contains 13 residues. In germline, CDR1 is MNHEY, CDR2 SMNVEV (reference sequence). The V gene lost 2 bases and the J gene lost 4 bases, with 6 bases spanning the gap. The CDR3 is CASSLRENQPQHF. CDR3 in DNA: TGTGCCAGCAGTTTAAGGGAGAATCAGCCCCAGCATTTT.

This chain links TRBV2 with TRBJ2-5; 13 bases are shared with TRBD2. Germline V gives CDR1 SNHLY, CDR2 FYNNEI. This CDR3 is built from 18 residues. The V gene end was trimmed by 3 bases and the J gene end by 1 base; junction bases not matched to a gene: 8. CDR3 nucleotides: TGTGCCAGCAGTGACGGACTAGCGGGAGCGCGACTCCAAGAGACCCAGTACTTC. This translates into CASSDGLAGARLQETQYF.

Only a few counts were recorded for this clonotype. The gene calls are TRBV20-1 and TRBJ1-2, with 8 bases fitting TRBD1. J gave up 3 bases and V 7 bases, and 10 bases lay outside the gene matches. This CDR3 contains 14 residues. In germline, CDR1 is DFQATT, CDR2 SNEGSKA (reference sequence). The CDR3 region has the DNA TGCAGTGGCGCTCCAGGGGGCGCCGACTATGGCTACACCTTC. It specifies CSGAPGGADYGYTF.

The gene calls are TRBV12-3 or TRBV12-4 and TRBJ1-1; D is unclear. The V and J ends lost 3 bases and 8 bases respectively, with 16 bases between them. The CDR3 is 14 residues long. This CDR3 reads CASSLSDVEFEAFF. The DNA for the CDR3 is TGTGCCAGCAGTTTGTCAGATGTTGAATTCGAAGCTTTCTTT.

This clonotype was counted at least ten times. V gene TRBV5-1 combines with J gene TRBJ2-3; 11 bases are a match to TRBD2. CDR1 is SGHRS, CDR2 YFSETQ, per germline. The trim removed 4 bases at V and 5 bases at J, leaving 9 bases unmatched. The length of the CDR3 is 16 residues. CDR3 sequence (DNA): TGCGCCAGCAGCCTGGTAGCGGGGGGGCCGGGAGATACGCAGTATTTT. Translating it yields CASSLVAGGPGDTQYF. The variable domain in full, completed from reference TRBV5-1 and TRBJ2-3, reads KAGVTQTPRYLIKTRGQQVTLSCSPISGHRSVSWYQQTPGQGLQFLFEYFSETQRNKGNFPGRFSGRQFSNSRSEMNVSTLELGDSALYLCASSLVAGGPGDTQYFGPGTRLTVL.

The V gene is TRBV9, the J gene TRBJ2-3; maybe TRBD2 (6 bases). The CDR3 is 13 residues long. Trimming took 2 bases from V and 4 from J, leaving 8 bases between them. CDR1 and CDR2 (germline): SGDLS, YYNGEE. In DNA form, the CDR3 reads TGTGCCAGCAGCGTGGAGGGTCCAGATACGCAGTATTTT. Translating it yields CASSVEGPDTQYF.

The chain joins TRBV5-1 to TRBJ2-7, with 7 positions matching TRBD1. V dropped 4 bases and J dropped 6; count of bases not matched to a gene: 10. The germline V gene has CDR1 SGHRS and CDR2 YFSETQ. The length of the CDR3 is 14 residues. As DNA, the CDR3 is TGCGCCAGCAGCGTTACGACAGGGTTTGGCGAGCAGTACTTC. Residues: CASSVTTGFGEQYF.

In its sample, this clonotype was seen a few times. The chain carries TRBV4-2 and TRBJ2-7, with TRBD2 matching over 8 bases. CDR3 length: 16 residues. Germline V gene sequence: CDR1 LGHNA, CDR2 YNFKEQ. Trimming took 2 bases from V and 1 from J; bases not matched to a gene: 7. CDR3 DNA: TGTGCCAGCAGCCAAAGGGAGACTAGCGCTTCCTACGAGCAGTACTTC. Amino acids: CASSQRETSASYEQYF.

This clonotype was counted between two and nine times. This rearrangement joins TRBV12-3 or TRBV12-4 to TRBJ1-6; D unclear. V was pared by 5 bases and J by 7 bases, with 12 bases between. The CDR3 extends over 14 amino acids. CDR3 region: CASSAGRPNSPLHF. The CDR3, as DNA: TGTGCCAGCAGTGCCGGACGGCCCAATTCACCCCTCCACTTT.

Details on this clonotype: An end of the junction differs from the germline gene, which may be a read error. The chain combines TRBV4-1 with TRBJ2-1, with D possibly TRBD2 on 6 matching bases. This CDR3 is built from 17 residues. Germline-derived CDR1 and CDR2 are MGHRA and YSYEKL. CDR3 DNA sequence: TGCGCCAGCAGCCAAGATCGGGGGAAGGGAGCCTACAATGAGCAGTCCTTC. It encodes CASSQDRGKGAYNEQSF.

V and J are TRBV28 and TRBJ2-5, with D perhaps TRBD1 (5 bases). V was shortened by 1 base and J by 1 base, with 10 bases between the two germline ends. The length of the CDR3 is 15 residues. In germline, CDR1 is MDHEN, CDR2 SYDVKM. The DNA of the CDR3 is TGTGCCAGCAGTTTATTAGGGGCAGCCCAAGAGACCCAGTACTTC. This sequence encodes CASSLLGAAQETQYF.

This clonotype was observed a handful of times. The V and J genes are TRBV29-1 and TRBJ2-2; 9 bases match TRBD1. V shed 4 bases and J 5 bases; nucleotides not matched to a gene: 8. This CDR3 comprises 15 residues. CDR1 and CDR2 (germline): SQVTM, ANQGSEA. The DNA of the CDR3 is TGCAGCGTTGGGCAGACAGGGGGTGCGACCGGGGAGCTGTTTTTT. It is translated as CSVGQTGGATGELFF.

V gene TRBV7-9 combines with J gene TRBJ1-3, with D perhaps TRBD1 (6 bases). V was clipped by 4 bases and J by 0 bases, with 13 bases between them. The CDR3 runs 16 residues. The germline V gene encodes CDR1 SEHNR and CDR2 FQNEAQ (reference sequence). The CDR3 loop is CASSSTDRHSGNTIYF. The CDR3 DNA is TGTGCCAGCAGCTCTACGGACAGACACTCTGGAAACACCATATATTTT.

The rearrangement uses TRBV20-1 and TRBJ1-1, with TRBD1 matching 7 bases. Germline V gives CDR1 DFQATT, CDR2 SNEGSKA (reference sequence). The junction had 11 bases not matched to a gene; V was cut back by 0 bases and J by 4 bases. This CDR3 has 16 amino acids. The CDR3 DNA is TGCAGTGCTAGAGAACCGAACGACAGGGTGGGCACTGAAGCTTTCTTT. Its protein product is CSAREPNDRVGTEAFF.

This clonotype turned up a few times. The chain carries TRBV5-1 and TRBJ1-1; TRBD1 might be the D (5 bases). CDR1 SGHRS and CDR2 YFSETQ come from the germline V gene. The CDR3 has 16 residues. Trimming removed 3 bases from V and 0 bases from J, with 15 bases in between. Written as DNA, the CDR3 is TGCGCCAGCAGCTCCTCCGTGACAGAAATGAACACTGAAGCTTTCTTT. Translation: CASSSSVTEMNTEAFF. The full variable domain, with the rest looked up from reference TRBV5-1 and TRBJ1-1, is KAGVTQTPRYLIKTRGQQVTLSCSPISGHRSVSWYQQTPGQGLQFLFEYFSETQRNKGNFPGRFSGRQFSNSRSEMNVSTLELGDSALYLCASSSSVTEMNTEAFFGQGTRLTVV.

This clonotype was seen at least ten times. The chain has TRBV28 and TRBJ2-7; TRBD2 is a possible D gene (5 bases). Germline V gene sequence: CDR1 MDHEN, CDR2 SYDVKM. Trimming shortened V by 8 bases and J by 2 bases, and 10 bases separated the two germline ends. The CDR3 is 12 residues long. CDR3 coding DNA: TGTGCCAGCGGAGCGGAGGCCTACGAGCAGTACTTC. Encoded protein: CASGAEAYEQYF.

The chain is built from TRBV15 and TRBJ1-4; no definite D call. The CDR3 consists of 13 residues. Trimming removed 0 bases at V and 7 bases at J, with 6 bases between. Germline assignment: CDR1 LNHNV and CDR2 YYDKDF (reference sequence). CDR3 DNA sequence: TGTGCCACCAGCAGAGACGCGGGTGAAAAACTGTTTTTT. Translating it yields CATSRDAGEKLFF.

This clonotype was counted between two and nine times. The chain combines TRBV15 with TRBJ1-4; D is perhaps TRBD1 (5 bases). V was clipped by 5 bases and J by 5 bases, with 15 bases between them. The CDR3 contains 15 residues. The V gene's germline CDR1 is LNHNV and CDR2 YYDKDF (reference sequence). The CDR3 loop reads CATSEKGLENEKLFF. The CDR3 region has the DNA TGTGCCACCAGCGAAAAGGGGTTAGAAAATGAAAAACTGTTTTTT.

This chain connects TRBV19 to TRBJ2-7; D call uncertain. Germline lookup yields CDR1 LNHDA and CDR2 SQIVND (reference sequence). The CDR3 length is 14 residues. Trimming pared 1 base from V and 3 bases from J, leaving 10 bases between. CDR3 sequence: CASSIGQRIYEQYV. CDR3 in DNA: TGTGCCAGTAGTATAGGGCAGCGTATCTACGAGCAGTACGTC.

This CDR3 is CASSPTWGNTGELFF. DNA for the CDR3: TGCGCCAGCAGCCCCACCTGGGGTAACACCGGGGAGCTGTTTTTT. The rearrangement uses TRBV5-1 and TRBJ2-2; D unresolved. The CDR3 has 15 amino acids. V lost 4 bases, J lost 2 bases, and 12 bases lay in between. CDR1 is SGHRS and CDR2 is YFSETQ in the germline V gene. The variable domain in full, with the rest retrieved from reference TRBV5-1 and TRBJ2-2, is KAGVTQTPRYLIKTRGQQVTLSCSPISGHRSVSWYQQTPGQGLQFLFEYFSETQRNKGNFPGRFSGRQFSNSRSEMNVSTLELGDSALYLCASSPTWGNTGELFFGEGSRLTVL.

This chain's CDR3 is CASSKGPWDRSSGANVLTF. The CDR3 bases are TGTGCCAGCAGCAAAGGGCCTTGGGACAGGAGCTCTGGGGCCAACGTCCTGACTTTC. This chain joins TRBV21-1 and TRBJ2-6; the table gives TRBD1 as D, unverified against the DNA. TRBV21-1 counts as a pseudogene. This CDR3 region has 19 residues.

The CDR3 loop reads CSAQPGTRIHEQFF. As DNA, the CDR3 is TGCAGCGCACAACCGGGAACTCGAATACATGAGCAGTTCTTC. The chain employs TRBV29-1 and TRBJ2-1; tentatively, D is TRBD2 (5 bases). Trimming stripped 7 bases from V and 8 bases from J, with 21 bases between. CDR1 and CDR2 from the germline V gene are SQVTM and ANQGSEA. CDR3 length: 14 residues.

The chain is built from TRBV28 and TRBJ2-7; TRBD1 matches 9 bases. V lost 1 base and J lost 2; bases outside the gene matches: 6. CDR1 and CDR2 (germline): MDHEN, SYDVKM. The CDR3 length is 16 residues. The CDR3 region is CASSLSGTGKAYEQYF. The CDR3 bases are TGTGCCAGCAGTTTATCCGGGACAGGGAAGGCCTACGAGCAGTACTTC.

V gene TRBV20-1 combines with J gene TRBJ2-5, with D perhaps being TRBD1 or TRBD2 (5 bases each). The germline V gene has CDR1 DFQATT and CDR2 SNEGSKA (reference sequence). Trimming stripped 3 bases from V and 5 bases from J, with 13 bases between. The CDR3 has 13 amino acids. The CDR3 region has the DNA TGCAGTGCTAGTGTCTGGGGGTCGGAGACCCAGTACTTC. Its translation is CSASVWGSETQYF.

V gene TRBV7-9 combines with J gene TRBJ2-1; 9 bases line up with TRBD1. The CDR3 totals 15 residues. Germline assignment: CDR1 SEHNR and CDR2 FQNEAQ (reference sequence). V lost 2 bases and J lost 8; bases outside the gene matches: 7. The CDR3 spells CASSLKRTGEDEQFF. Here the CDR3 DNA reads TGTGCCAGCAGCTTAAAACGGACAGGGGAGGATGAGCAGTTCTTC.

This clonotype was seen more than once but under ten times. This chain joins TRBV6-1 and TRBJ1-1; 7 bases fit TRBD1. The V segment lost 6 bases and the J segment 0 bases; nucleotides outside the gene matches: 19. The CDR3 extends over 19 amino acids. Germline V gives CDR1 MNHNS, CDR2 SASEGT. CDR3: CASSSLLTGLGGVNTEAFF. The DNA for the CDR3 is TGTGCCAGCAGCTCCCTTTTGACAGGGCTTGGGGGAGTGAACACTGAAGCTTTCTTT.

The chain links TRBV10-3 to TRBJ2-2; tentatively, D is TRBD1 (6 bases). CDR1 and CDR2 from the germline V gene are ENHRY and SYGVKD. V was cut by 8 bases and J by 0 bases, with 13 bases left in between. This CDR3 has 15 amino acids. In nucleotides, the CDR3 is TGTGCCATCTCCCCGGGACACGCGAACACCGGGGAGCTGTTTTTT. This gives the protein CAISPGHANTGELFF.